This T cell receptor (beta chain) is drawn from a study of blood T cell repertoires in COVID-19. Study background: Collection of acute and convalescent COVID-19 samples took place in the United States, Italy and Spain. Sample material is recorded as cDNA or gDNA derived from T cells, B-cell-depleted T cells, or PBMCs.

Per the authors' pipeline: Amplified reference gene primers provided the basis for estimating nucleated cell counts. Sequencing was performed with immunoSEQ multiplex PCR; in TCRdb, only in-frame clones are kept and a portion is missing. The DNA gave D and trimming, while V, J and clone size come from that table. The data contain about 90,000 clones, about 88% of them singletons. CDR1 and CDR2 (germline): MNHEY, SVGAGI. The CDR3 covers 15 residues. The V gene end was trimmed by 0 bases and the J gene end by 5 bases; junction bases not matched to a gene: 6. V gene TRBV6-5 combines with J gene TRBJ2-7, with 8 bases matching TRBD1. Sequenced: peripheral blood. The TCR comes from an older man with active or convalescent COVID-19. The CDR3 coding sequence is TGTGCCAGCAGTTACTCCCGCAGGGGGCTCAACGAGCAGTACTTC. As protein: CASSYSRRGLNEQYF.